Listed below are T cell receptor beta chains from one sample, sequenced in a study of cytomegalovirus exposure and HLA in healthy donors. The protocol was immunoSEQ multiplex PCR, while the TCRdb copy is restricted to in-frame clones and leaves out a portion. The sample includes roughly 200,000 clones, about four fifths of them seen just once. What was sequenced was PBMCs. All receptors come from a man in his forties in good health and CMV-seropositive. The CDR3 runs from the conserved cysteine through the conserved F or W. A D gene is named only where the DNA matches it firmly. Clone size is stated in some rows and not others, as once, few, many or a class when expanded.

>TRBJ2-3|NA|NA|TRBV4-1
TGCGCCAGCAGCGTTGCAGGCACAGATACGCAGTATTTT
CASSVAGTDTQYF
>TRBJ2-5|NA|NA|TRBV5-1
TGCGCCAGCAGCTTTTTCCCCTCTGCGGAGACCCAGTACTTC
CASSFFPSAETQYF
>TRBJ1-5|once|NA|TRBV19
TGTGCCAGTAGTATTTACGGGGGATATAGCAATCAGCCCCAGCATTTT
CASSIYGGYSNQPQHF
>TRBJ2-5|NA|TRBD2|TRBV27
TGTGCCAGCAGTCCGTCGGGGGGGGAAGAGACCCAGTACTTC
CASSPSGGEETQYF
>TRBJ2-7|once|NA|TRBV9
TGTGCCAGCAGCACTGGCAGTAGCGGATACGAGCAGTACTTC
CASSTGSSGYEQYF
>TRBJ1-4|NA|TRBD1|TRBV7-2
TGTGCCAGCAGCCGACAGGGGGCGCTTTCTTGGGAAAAACTGTTTTTT
CASSRQGALSWEKLFF
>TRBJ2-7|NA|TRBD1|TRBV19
TGTGCCAGTAGTACACAGGGGACCTCCTACGAGCAGTACTTC
CASSTQGTSYEQYF
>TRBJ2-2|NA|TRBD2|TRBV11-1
TGTGCCAGCAGCTCGGGACTAGCGGGAGGAAGTGGCGGGGAGCTGTTTTTT
CASSSGLAGGSGGELFF
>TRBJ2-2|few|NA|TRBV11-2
TGTGCCAGCAGCTTAGTAGTGACCGGGGAGCTGTTTTTT
CASSLVVTGELFF
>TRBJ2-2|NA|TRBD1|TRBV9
TGTGCCAGCAGCGCGCCGGACAGGGGGCCCACCGGGGAGCTGTTTTTT
CASSAPDRGPTGELFF
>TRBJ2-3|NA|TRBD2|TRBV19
TGTGCCAGTAGTAAGATAAGGACTAGCGGGACGTCGGATACGCAGTATTTT
CASSKIRTSGTSDTQYF
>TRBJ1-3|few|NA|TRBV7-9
TGTGCCAGCAGCCACTCCGGGACAATTGGAAACACCATATATTTT
CASSHSGTIGNTIYF
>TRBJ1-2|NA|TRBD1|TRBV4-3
TGCGCCAGCAGCCAAGATGTGGTCGGTTCCGGGACAGGGTCTGGCTACACCTTC
CASSQDVVGSGTGSGYTF
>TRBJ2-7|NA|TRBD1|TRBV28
TGTGCCAGCAGGGCTTGGGGACAGGGAACGGGCGAGCAGTACTTC
CASRAWGQGTGEQYF
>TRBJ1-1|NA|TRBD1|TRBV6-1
TGTGCCACCCGGACAGGGGGGGCGAACACTGAAGCTTTCTTT
CATRTGGANTEAFF